One and the same sample provided the 23 T cell receptor beta chains below, sequenced in a study of shared clonotypes between healthy human individuals. Measured with immunoSEQ multiplex PCR; TCRdb has only the in-frame clones, and not every one. The sample holds millions of clones, 85% to 95% seen once. The sequenced material came from naive CD4+ T cells from PBMCs. Subset denoted: CD45RA+ positively selected. The origin of the receptors is a man younger than 35 in good health. Some clones in this sample may be carry-over from other donors' samples.

On this clone itself: Distinct nucleotide sequences in the sample also encode this CDR3. The chain recombines TRBV28 with TRBJ1-2; D is undetermined. V gave up 3 bases and J gave up 5 bases, with 4 bases separating them. Germline V gene sequence: CDR1 MDHEN, CDR2 SYDVKM. The CDR3 spans 11 residues. CDR3 sequence (DNA): TGTGCCAGCAGTTTTACATATGGCTACACCTTC. Its translation: CASSFTYGYTF.

This chain connects TRBV6-5 to TRBJ2-2; 11 nucleotides agree with TRBD1. The CDR3 has 16 amino acids. The trim removed 4 bases at V and 6 bases at J, leaving 7 bases unmatched. From germline, CDR1 is MNHEY and CDR2 SVGAGI. The CDR3 DNA follows: TGTGCCAGCAGTTCAGGGACAGGGGGGTATGCCGGGGAGCTGTTTTTT. It translates to CASSSGTGGYAGELFF.

The chain is built from TRBV7-2 and TRBJ1-1, with 7 bases fitting TRBD1. The germline gives CDR1 SGHTA, CDR2 FQGNSA. The junction had 5 bases not matched to a gene; V was cut back by 0 bases and J by 7 bases. The CDR3 has 14 residues. In DNA form, the CDR3 reads TGTGCCAGCAGCTTAGCCTTTAGGGGGCGTGAAGCTTTCTTT. It encodes CASSLAFRGREAFF.

CDR3 nucleotides: TGTGCCAGCAGTTTCTCCGCCCCTTTGACAGGGTTAAATGAAAAACTGTTTTTT. This encodes CASSFSAPLTGLNEKLFF. The chain employs TRBV27 and TRBJ1-4; 7 bases match TRBD1. The CDR3 has 18 residues. CDR1 and CDR2 from the germline V gene are MNHEY and SMNVEV (reference sequence). Trimming took 3 bases from V and 5 from J; bases not matched to a gene: 15. The entire variable domain, with the rest obtained from reference TRBV27 and TRBJ1-4, is as follows: EAQVTQNPRYLITVTGKKLTVTCSQNMNHEYMSWYRQDPGLGLRQIYYSMNVEVTDKGDVPEGYKVSRKEKRNFPLILESPSPNQTSLYFCASSFSAPLTGLNEKLFFGSGTQLSVL.

The rearrangement joins TRBV6-6 to TRBJ1-2; the D is unclear. Germline V gene lookup returns CDR1 MNHNY and CDR2 SVGAGI (reference sequence). The CDR3 runs to 13 residues. V was cut by 2 bases and J by 7 bases, with 11 bases left in between. Here the CDR3 reads CASSYTEGGGYTF. The CDR3 nucleotides are TGTGCCAGCAGTTACACGGAAGGCGGTGGCTACACCTTC.

This clone was counted once. The chain links TRBV10-3 to TRBJ1-2; D possibly corresponds to TRBD1 (5 bases). In germline, CDR1 is ENHRY, CDR2 SYGVKD. Trimming left V 1 base short and J 4 bases short, with 10 bases between. The CDR3 runs to 14 residues. Here the CDR3 reads CAISELVGGYGYTF. In nucleotides, the CDR3 is TGTGCCATCAGTGAGTTGGTGGGGGGCTATGGCTACACCTTC.

The chain couples TRBV9 to TRBJ2-3; tentatively, D is TRBD1 or TRBD2 (6 bases each). V shed 4 bases and J shed 5 bases, with 17 bases lying between them. Looked up from germline, CDR1 is SGDLS and CDR2 is YYNGEE. CDR3 size: 15 residues. In DNA form, the CDR3 reads TGTGCCAGCAGCCCGGGGGACAAGTACGGAGATACGCAGTATTTT. It specifies CASSPGDKYGDTQYF.

This chain joins TRBV2 and TRBJ2-6, with a weak D call TRBD1 (6 bases). The CDR3 spans 16 residues. CDR1 SNHLY and CDR2 FYNNEI come from the germline V gene. V was shortened by 5 bases and J by 1 base, with 12 bases between the two germline ends. For the CDR3, the DNA is TGTGCCAGCAGTTTACAGGGTATATCTGGGGCCAACGTCCTGACTTTC. This codes for CASSLQGISGANVLTF.

This chain joins TRBV4-3 and TRBJ1-1, with D possibly matching TRBD1 (5 bases). Germline CDR1 reads LGHNA; CDR2 reads YSLEER. With 4 bases removed from V and 11 bases from J, the gap between germline ends came to 17 bases. The CDR3 contains 13 residues. The CDR3 nucleotides read TGCGCCAGCAGCCGAGAAAACGGGGGTTCGGCTTTCTTT. The encoded protein is CASSRENGGSAFF.

This clone was seen only once. This sequence joins TRBV28 and TRBJ1-1; no clear D. The V end lost 3 bases, the J end lost 6 bases, and 17 bases lay between the germline ends. The CDR3 covers 15 residues. Germline CDR1 reads MDHEN; CDR2 reads SYDVKM. CDR3 coding DNA: TGTGCCAGCAGTTTCCTGAGGATTGGGTGGGCTGAAGCTTTCTTT. This translates into CASSFLRIGWAEAFF.

The V and J genes are TRBV5-8 and TRBJ2-3; 7 bases fit TRBD2. The junction had 13 bases not matched to a gene; V was cut back by 4 bases and J by 5 bases. The germline CDR1 and CDR2 sequences are SGHTS and YDEGEE. CDR3 length equals 16 residues. CDR3 DNA sequence: TGTGCCAGCAGCCTAACTAGCGTCGCCACGGGAGATACGCAGTATTTT. Residues: CASSLTSVATGDTQYF. The whole variable domain, remainder taken from reference TRBV5-8 and TRBJ2-3, is EAGVTQSPTHLIKTRGQQATLRCSPISGHTSVYWYQQALGLGLQFLLWYDEGEERNRGNFPPRFSGRQFPNYSSELNVNALELEDSALYLCASSLTSVATGDTQYFGPGTRLTVL.

The J gene is TRBJ2-1, the V gene TRBV11-2, with D hard to call. V was cut by 5 bases and J by 1 base, with 9 bases left in between. Germline lookup yields CDR1 SGHAT and CDR2 FQNNGV. The length of the CDR3 is 14 residues. In DNA, the CDR3 is TGTGCCAGCAGCATGCGAGGATCCTACAATGAGCAGTTCTTC. Protein product: CASSMRGSYNEQFF.

This clone was seen once. This chain connects TRBV7-2 to TRBJ1-1, with unresolved D. The CDR3 is 14 amino acids. Germline V gene lookup returns CDR1 SGHTA and CDR2 FQGNSA. Trimming shortened V by 2 bases and J by 1 base, and 8 bases separated the two germline ends. For the CDR3, the DNA is TGTGCCAGCAGCTTATACAGACAGAACACTGAAGCTTTCTTT. As protein: CASSLYRQNTEAFF.

The chain carries TRBV30 and TRBJ2-2; 9 bases are a match to TRBD1. The CDR3 contains 15 residues. V dropped 2 bases and J dropped 4; count of bases not matched to a gene: 5. CDR1 and CDR2 from the germline V gene are GTSNPN and SVGIG (reference sequence). The CDR3 nucleotides are TGTGCCTGGAGTCTACAGGGGGCATTCACCGGGGAGCTGTTTTTT. As protein: CAWSLQGAFTGELFF. The complete variable domain, with remaining parts taken from reference TRBV30 and TRBJ2-2, reads SQTIHQWPATLVQPVGSPLSLECTVEGTSNPNLYWYRQAAGRGLQLLFYSVGIGQISSEVPQNLSASRPQDRQFILSSKKLLLSDSGFYLCAWSLQGAFTGELFFGEGSRLTVL.

The J gene is TRBJ2-6, the V gene TRBV7-2; no firm D call. Deletions cut 6 bases from V and 0 bases from J, with 3 bases between. The CDR3 length is 13 residues. Germline assignment: CDR1 SGHTA and CDR2 FQGNSA. CDR3: CASRVSGANVLTF. The CDR3 DNA sequence: TGTGCCAGCAGGGTCTCTGGGGCCAACGTCCTGACTTTC.

V usage is TRBV18 and J usage is TRBJ2-2; no clear D gene. This CDR3 is built from 16 residues. Germline V gives CDR1 KGHSH, CDR2 LQKENI. V lost 1 base to trimming and J lost 1 base, with 10 bases between them. The CDR3, as DNA: TGTGCCAGCTCACCACAGTCAGGAGAGAACACCGGGGAGCTGTTTTTT. It translates to CASSPQSGENTGELFF.

The chain is built from TRBV7-2 and TRBJ2-7; the D gene is possibly TRBD2 (5 bases). Germline assignment: CDR1 SGHTA and CDR2 FQGNSA. This CDR3 spans 15 amino acids. Deletions cut 7 bases from V and 0 bases from J, with 16 bases between. The CDR3 coding sequence is TGTGCCAGCATCAAGGGCCCGGGGATCTCCTACGAGCAGTACTTC. Residues: CASIKGPGISYEQYF.

The rearrangement links TRBV13 to TRBJ1-1, with D unclear. V lost 3 bases and J lost 0, with 5 bases in between. The CDR3 extends over 13 amino acids. Germline CDR1 is PRHDT and CDR2 is FYEKMQ (reference sequence). Written as DNA, the CDR3 is TGTGCCAGCAGCTTCCGCATGAACACTGAAGCTTTCTTT. Translation: CASSFRMNTEAFF.

The gene calls are TRBV18 and TRBJ2-5, with D maybe TRBD1 (5 bases). The CDR3 runs 14 residues. Germline V gene sequence: CDR1 KGHSH, CDR2 LQKENI. The V gene lost 4 bases and the J gene lost 1 base, with 10 bases spanning the gap. CDR3 in DNA: TGTGCCAGCTCACTCTCGACAGTCCAAGAGACCCAGTACTTC. It codes for CASSLSTVQETQYF.

This clone was detected only a few times. Other DNA sequences in this specimen translate into the identical CDR3. The chain employs TRBV29-1 and TRBJ1-1; D gene ambiguous. The V end was cut by 4 bases, the J end by 1 base, with 7 bases between. CDR3 length: 12 amino acids. CDR1 is SQVTM, CDR2 ANQGSEA, per germline. In nucleotides, the CDR3 is TGCAGCGTTGTTGCAGCGAACACTGAAGCTTTCTTT. It encodes CSVVAANTEAFF.

This chain uses TRBV28 with TRBJ1-2, with 7 bases aligning to TRBD1. Looked up from germline, CDR1 is MDHEN and CDR2 is SYDVKM. This CDR3 is 14 amino acids long. With V trimmed by 1 base and J by 9 bases, 8 bases remained unmatched. The CDR3 nucleotides are TGTGCCAGCAGTTTATTGAGGGACAGTACAAGCTACACCTTC. The encoded protein is CASSLLRDSTSYTF.

The CDR3 DNA reads TGTGCCTGGAAAAGACGCGCGGGGGGGACGGACACCTTC. Protein sequence: CAWKRRAGGTDTF. The chain is built from TRBV30 and TRBJ1-2, with D maybe TRBD1 (5 bases). Germline CDR1 is GTSNPN and CDR2 is SVGIG (reference sequence). V was clipped by 4 bases and J by 12 bases, with 21 bases between them. The CDR3 sequence is 13 residues long.

J is TRBJ2-1 and V is TRBV28; no clear D gene. Germline V gives CDR1 MDHEN, CDR2 SYDVKM. This CDR3 spans 15 amino acids. Trimming stripped 2 bases from V and 0 bases from J, with 8 bases between. The CDR3 coding sequence is TGTGCCAGCAGTTTAGCCGTAAGCTCCTACAATGAGCAGTTCTTC. It codes for CASSLAVSSYNEQFF.